This T cell receptor (beta chain) was captured in a study of blood T cell repertoires in COVID-19. This clone is a singleton in its sample. The repertoire was sequenced with immunoSEQ multiplex PCR; TCRdb's copy has only in-frame clones and lacks some. The top ten hold approximately 2% of the sample, which has over 350,000 clones, nearly 90% seen once. The germline gives CDR1 MGHRA, CDR2 YSYEKL. J lost 7 bases, V lost 1 base, and 8 bases had no gene match. This CDR3 region has 15 residues. Participants reported their clinical history, and cohort assignment relied on those reports. The sequencing sample was made of PBMCs or T cells enriched from blood (not recorded which). The TCR originated in a woman aged 18 to 35 with acute COVID-19. V usage is TRBV4-1 and J usage is TRBJ1-2; 8 bases are shared with TRBD1. CDR3 sequence reads: CASSQVDGQGGGYTF. The CDR3 DNA sequence: TGCGCCAGCAGCCAAGTGGACGGACAGGGAGGTGGCTACACCTTC.